Shown below are 21 T cell receptor beta chains from a single sample sequenced in a study of glioma-infiltrating T cells. Using RNA template, CDR3s of TCR alpha and beta were amplified with iRepertoire arm-PCR. One entry per CDR3 protein results from TCRdb running MiXCR on the multiplex PCR reads. The sample lists some 85,000 distinct CDR3 sequences; 23% were seen once. The sample was glioma tissue, nonneoplastic brain tissue, or PBMCs (not recorded which). The receptors stem from a human donor with low-grade glioma or glioblastoma, undergoing nonglioma brain surgery, or in good health (not recorded which).

Many counts were recorded for this clonotype. As DNA, the CDR3 is TGCAGTGCTTTTACTCCCTACACCGGGGAGCTGTTTTTT. Amino acids: CSAFTPYTGELFF. The genes are TRBV20-1 and TRBJ2-2, with D hard to call. CDR3 length: 13 residues. Deletions cut 5 bases from V and 3 bases from J, with 10 bases between. Germline CDR1 is DFQATT and CDR2 is SNEGSKA (reference sequence).

This clonotype was detected many times. The chain carries TRBV12-3 or TRBV12-4 and TRBJ1-1; TRBD1 aligns across 7 bases. The CDR3 extends over 14 amino acids. The trim removed 7 bases at V and 10 bases at J, leaving 15 bases unmatched. The CDR3 coding sequence is TGTGCCAGCACCAAACAGGGGCCCGGTCGTGGAGCTTTCTTT. This encodes CASTKQGPGRGAFF.

A remark on this clonotype: The junction shows a germline mismatch at one end, possibly a read error. V is TRBV6-5 and J is TRBJ2-3; 7 nucleotides align to TRBD2. The CDR3 length is 14 residues. In germline, CDR1 is MNHEY, CDR2 SVGAGI. CDR3 in amino acids: CASSQGGGRDTHYF. The CDR3 bases are TGTGCCAGCAGTCAAGGCGGGGGTAGGGATACGCACTATTTT.

This clonotype showed up just a few times. CDR3: CASSLEGSISYEQYF. The CDR3 coding sequence is TGTGCCAGCAGCTTAGAGGGGAGCATCTCCTACGAGCAGTACTTC. The chain carries TRBV7-2 and TRBJ2-7, with D tentatively TRBD1 or TRBD2 (5 bases each). CDR1 and CDR2 (germline): SGHTA, FQGNSA. V lost 1 base and J lost 0, with 10 bases in between. The CDR3 is made up of 15 amino acids. Based on the CDR3 plus reference TRBV7-2 and TRBJ2-7, the full variable domain is GAGVSQSPSNKVTEKGKDVELRCDPISGHTALYWYRQSLGQGLEFLIYFQGNSAPDKSGLPSDRFSAERTGGSVSTLTIQRTQQEDSAVYLCASSLEGSISYEQYFGPGTRLTVT.

This clonotype has ten or more counts. This chain links TRBV20-1 with TRBJ2-7; TRBD1 agrees at 7 bases. Germline trimming cut 3 bases from V and 0 bases from J; bases unmatched to any gene: 2. Germline V lookup: CDR1 DFQATT, CDR2 SNEGSKA (reference sequence). This CDR3 region has 13 residues. CDR3 coding DNA: TGCAGTGCTAGGGCAGGGGGCTCCTACGAGCAGTACTTC. This translates into CSARAGGSYEQYF.

This clonotype has ten or more counts. The chain employs TRBV27 and TRBJ2-3, with D hard to call. This CDR3 contains 16 residues. Trimming took off 5 bases at V and 2 bases at J, with 17 bases between the two ends. CDR1 and CDR2 from the germline V gene are MNHEY and SMNVEV (reference sequence). CDR3 bases: TGTGCCAGCAGTAAGATCCGGAGCACCCACACAGATACGCAGTATTTT. Encoded protein: CASSKIRSTHTDTQYF.

The chain employs TRBV7-8 and TRBJ2-3, with D perhaps TRBD1 or TRBD2 (5 bases each). The CDR3 consists of 15 residues. Germline CDR1 SGHVS, CDR2 FQNEAQ. Trimming stripped 3 bases from V and 0 bases from J, with 10 bases between. The CDR3, as DNA: TGTGCCAGCAGCTTCAGGGACCACAGCACAGATACGCAGTATTTT. Translation: CASSFRDHSTDTQYF. The full variable domain, rest sourced from reference TRBV7-8 and TRBJ2-3, is GAGVSQSPRYKVAKRGQDVALRCDPISGHVSLFWYQQALGQGPEFLTYFQNEAQLDKSGLPSDRFFAERPEGSVSTLKIQRTQQEDSAVYLCASSFRDHSTDTQYFGPGTRLTVL.

Details on this clonotype: A clone one base away is much larger, so this may be a read error. This chain connects TRBV10-3 to TRBJ2-3, with D perhaps TRBD1 (6 bases). Trimming took 6 bases from V and 6 from J, leaving 19 bases between them. This CDR3 is 15 amino acids long. Per the germline V gene, CDR1 is ENHRY and CDR2 is SYGVKD. The CDR3 sequence is CAIRRGTPTGDTQYF. The CDR3, as DNA: TGTGCCATCAGGAGGGGGACGCCAACGGGTGATACGCAGTATTTT.

Only a few counts were recorded for this clonotype. The chain recombines TRBV29-1 with TRBJ1-2; no clear D. Germline CDR1 SQVTM, CDR2 ANQGSEA. The CDR3 sequence is 12 residues long. V lost 6 bases, J lost 3 bases, and 11 bases lay in between. The CDR3 DNA follows: TGCAGCGTCCTCCGGACCGACTATGGCTACACCTTC. It yields the protein CSVLRTDYGYTF.

This clonotype was picked up many times. The genes are TRBV2 and TRBJ2-2; D uncertain. With 1 base removed from V and 6 bases from J, the gap between germline ends came to 12 bases. Germline loops: CDR1 SNHLY, CDR2 FYNNEI. The CDR3 contains 15 residues. The CDR3 nucleotides are TGTGCCAGCAGTGAAGGGATAGGGTTCGCCGGGGAGCTGTTTTTT. Amino acid sequence: CASSEGIGFAGELFF.

This clonotype was picked up many times. The V call is TRBV7-2, the J call TRBJ1-6; maybe TRBD1 (5 bases). From germline, CDR1 is SGHTA and CDR2 FQGNSA. The CDR3 runs to 13 residues. Trimming took 5 bases from V and 7 from J, leaving 9 bases between them. The CDR3 protein is CASSQGNNSPLHF. The CDR3 region has the DNA TGTGCCAGCAGCCAGGGCAACAATTCACCCCTCCACTTT.

This clonotype was recorded many times. The chain couples TRBV20-1 to TRBJ2-1; the D call may be TRBD1 or TRBD2 (5 bases each). Germline CDR1 and CDR2: DFQATT and SNEGSKA (reference sequence). With 2 bases removed from V and 5 bases from J, the gap between germline ends came to 13 bases. The CDR3 is made up of 14 amino acids. CDR3 DNA: TGCAGTGCTAGATCCGGATGGGGGAACAATGAGCAGTTCTTC. Encoded protein: CSARSGWGNNEQFF.

This clonotype has a handful of counts. A single base separates this from a much larger clone, so it may be a read error. J is TRBJ1-5 and V is TRBV16, with D uncertain. V was shortened by 2 bases and J by 3 bases, with 8 bases between the two germline ends. Germline CDR1 and CDR2: KGHSY and FQNENV. The CDR3 contains 14 residues. The CDR3 spells CASSQGGDNQPQHF. The CDR3 DNA is TGTGCCAGCAGCCAAGGCGGGGACAATCAGCCCCAGCATTTT.

The chain combines TRBV2 with TRBJ1-6; TRBD1 agrees at 8 bases. The junction had 10 bases not matched to a gene; V was cut back by 10 bases and J by 11 bases. In germline, CDR1 is SNHLY, CDR2 FYNNEI. The CDR3 has 13 amino acids. Written as DNA, the CDR3 is TGTGCCAACCGACAGGGGCGATATCCACCCCTCCACTTT. Translated: CANRQGRYPPLHF.

This clonotype was recorded at least ten times. V is TRBV28 and J is TRBJ1-6, with D possibly TRBD1 on 6 matching bases. V was pared by 3 bases and J by 6 bases, with 12 bases between. This CDR3 spans 15 amino acids. Germline assignment: CDR1 MDHEN and CDR2 SYDVKM. The CDR3 coding sequence is TGTGCCAGCAGTTTCGAGGGCAGGGGTAATTCACCCCTCCACTTT. Translated, it gives CASSFEGRGNSPLHF.

A word on this clonotype: A read error may explain this, as a much larger clone is one base away. This chain uses TRBV18 with TRBJ2-1; the D is unclear. Germline CDR1 reads KGHSH; CDR2 reads LQKENI. Trimming pared 3 bases from V and 3 bases from J, leaving 9 bases between. The CDR3 is 14 residues long. DNA for the CDR3: TGTGCCAGCTCACCGACATCGGGCTACAATGAGCAGTTCTTC. This sequence encodes CASSPTSGYNEQFF. The whole variable domain, remainder taken from reference TRBV18 and TRBJ2-1, is NAGVMQNPRHLVRRRGQEARLRCSPMKGHSHVYWYRQLPEEGLKFMVYLQKENIIDESGMPKERFSAEFPKEGPSILRIQQVVRGDSAAYFCASSPTSGYNEQFFGPGTRLTVL.

The sample holds one count of this clonotype. This may be a read error: a much more frequent sequence differs by one nucleotide. J is TRBJ1-1 and V is TRBV27, with D perhaps TRBD1 (6 bases). Looked up from germline, CDR1 is MNHEY and CDR2 is SMNVEV (reference sequence). The CDR3 runs 15 residues. The CDR3 region has the DNA TGTGTCAGCAGTTTAAAGGGGGGCTTGGACACTGAAGCTTTCTTT. Amino acids: CVSSLKGGLDTEAFF.

For this clonotype: A much more abundant neighbour one base away suggests this may be a read error. The chain carries TRBV12-3 or TRBV12-4 and TRBJ1-5, with D unclear. Trimming stripped 8 bases from V and 8 bases from J, with 16 bases between. The CDR3 is 13 residues long. The CDR3 sequence: CASGLSEGKPQHF. The CDR3 coding sequence is TGTGCCAGCGGCCTCTCGGAGGGTAAGCCCCAGCATTTT.

The sample holds many counts of this clonotype. The chain is built from TRBV27 and TRBJ1-2; 8 bases map to TRBD1. Germline assignment: CDR1 MNHEY and CDR2 SMNVEV (reference sequence). Trimming removed 4 bases from V and 5 bases from J; junction bases left unmatched: 9. The CDR3 runs to 15 residues. The DNA of the CDR3 is TGTGCCAGCAGTTCTCGGACAGGGTTTTCTTATGGCTACACCTTC. This encodes CASSSRTGFSYGYTF.

This clonotype came up many times. V is TRBV6-2 or TRBV6-3 and J is TRBJ2-5; 7 bases map to TRBD1. The CDR3 contains 14 residues. The trim removed 2 bases at V and 5 bases at J, leaving 5 bases unmatched. CDR1 MNHEY and CDR2 SVGEGT come from the germline V gene. The chain's CDR3 is CASSYTGQRETQYF. DNA for the CDR3: TGTGCCAGCAGTTACACGGGACAGAGGGAGACCCAGTACTTC.

This clonotype was recorded at least ten times. J is TRBJ1-5 and V is TRBV7-2; 7 positions agree with TRBD1. The V segment lost 1 base and the J segment 4 bases; nucleotides outside the gene matches: 7. The CDR3 is made up of 16 amino acids. Germline V gene lookup returns CDR1 SGHTA and CDR2 FQGNSA. The CDR3 is CASSLEVSGGNQPQHF. In DNA form, the CDR3 reads TGTGCCAGCAGCTTAGAAGTCTCAGGGGGTAATCAGCCCCAGCATTTT.